Below, one T cell receptor beta chain is given with its context. Trimming left V 2 bases short and J 7 bases short, with 12 bases between. Germline values: CDR1 GTSNPN, CDR2 SVGIG (reference sequence). The CDR3 loop spans 13 amino acids. The PCR was carried out with 60 Vbeta primers and 13 Jbeta primers. Repertoires were generated with immunoSEQ multiplex PCR, while TCRdb's copy carries only in-frame clones and drops some. The data hold 150,000 to 200,000 clones, with 75% observed a single time. The data are from a study of cytomegalovirus exposure and HLA in healthy donors. The specimen sequenced was PBMCs. The gene calls are TRBV30 and TRBJ1-5, with D perhaps matching TRBD1 (5 bases). The sequence was collected from a male donor in good health and CMV-seronegative. As DNA, the CDR3 is TGTGCCTGGAGTCCGGGGGGATACCAGCCCCAGCATTTT. It is translated as CAWSPGGYQPQHF.